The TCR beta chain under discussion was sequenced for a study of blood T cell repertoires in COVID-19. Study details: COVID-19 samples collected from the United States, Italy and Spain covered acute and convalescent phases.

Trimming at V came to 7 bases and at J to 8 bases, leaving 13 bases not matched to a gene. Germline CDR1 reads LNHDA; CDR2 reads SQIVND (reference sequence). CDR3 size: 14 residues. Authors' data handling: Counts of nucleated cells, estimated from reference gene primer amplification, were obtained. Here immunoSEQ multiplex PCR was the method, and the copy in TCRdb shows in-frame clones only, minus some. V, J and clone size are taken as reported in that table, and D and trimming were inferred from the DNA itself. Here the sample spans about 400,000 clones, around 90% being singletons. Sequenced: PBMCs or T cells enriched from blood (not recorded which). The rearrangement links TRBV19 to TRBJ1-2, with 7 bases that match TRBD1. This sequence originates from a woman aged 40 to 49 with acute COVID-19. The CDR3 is CASTQTGILAGYTF. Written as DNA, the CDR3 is TGTGCCAGTACCCAGACAGGGATCCTAGCCGGCTACACCTTC.